The 12 T cell receptor beta chains below all came from one sample that was sequenced in a study of cytomegalovirus exposure and HLA in healthy donors. Researchers ran the PCR with 60 Vbeta and 13 Jbeta primers. The protocol was immunoSEQ multiplex PCR, while the TCRdb copy is restricted to in-frame clones and leaves out a portion. Among under 200,000 clones, 70% to 85% were seen once, and the ten largest hold roughly 3.7%. Sample: PBMCs. The receptors shown here come from a man aged 30-40 years in good health and CMV-seropositive.

The chain carries TRBV2 and TRBJ1-6; a weak D match, TRBD1 (6 bases). CDR3 length: 15 residues. Trimming removed 4 bases at V and 4 bases at J, with 11 bases between. Per the germline V gene, CDR1 is SNHLY and CDR2 is FYNNEI. In DNA form, the CDR3 reads TGTGCCAGCAGTGCCGGACAGAAATATAATTCACCCCTCCACTTT. Its translation: CASSAGQKYNSPLHF. The full variable domain, with the rest looked up from reference TRBV2 and TRBJ1-6, is EPEVTQTPSHQVTQMGQEVILRCVPISNHLYFYWYRQILGQKVEFLVSFYNNEISEKSEIFDDQFSVERPDGSNFTLKIRSTKLEDSAMYFCASSAGQKYNSPLHFGNGTRLTVT.

CDR3 bases: TGTGCCAGCAGTCTGAGTGCGGACACTGAAGCTTTCTTT. This encodes CASSLSADTEAFF. This rearrangement joins TRBV27 to TRBJ1-1, with no clear D. The CDR3 is made up of 13 amino acids. Trimming removed 5 bases at V and 3 bases at J, with 10 bases between. Germline-derived CDR1 and CDR2 are MNHEY and SMNVEV (reference sequence).

This sequence joins TRBV5-1 and TRBJ1-1, with D possibly matching TRBD1 (6 bases). Germline V gene data show CDR1 as SGHRS and CDR2 as YFSETQ. V was clipped by 6 bases and J by 3 bases, with 18 bases between them. The CDR3 consists of 15 residues. CDR3 sequence: CASKRGGASDTEAFF. CDR3 coding DNA: TGCGCCAGCAAAAGGGGGGGGGCATCGGACACTGAAGCTTTCTTT.

This clone was counted a single time. The V gene is TRBV6-5, the J gene TRBJ2-3, with D perhaps TRBD1 (6 bases). CDR3 length: 14 amino acids. Germline CDR1 is MNHEY and CDR2 is SVGAGI. V was shortened by 6 bases and J by 4 bases, with 14 bases between the two germline ends. The CDR3 loop reads CASRHRVLADTQYF. The CDR3 DNA is TGTGCCAGCAGGCACAGGGTTCTGGCAGATACGCAGTATTTT.

This chain connects TRBV7-9 to TRBJ2-1; D unclear. V lost 3 bases and J lost 7, with 4 bases in between. Germline V gene sequence: CDR1 SEHNR, CDR2 FQNEAQ (reference sequence). The CDR3 is made up of 11 amino acids. DNA for the CDR3: TGTGCCAGCAGCTTCGCGAATGAGCAGTTCTTC. Protein: CASSFANEQFF.

This clone has a single count. J is TRBJ2-5 and V is TRBV25-1, with 9 bases fitting TRBD1. Germline CDR1 and CDR2: MGHDK and SYGVNS. Trimming took 3 bases from V and 5 from J; bases not matched to a gene: 7. CDR3 length: 15 residues. The CDR3 DNA reads TGTGCCAGCAGTGAGTCGGGACAGGGCGGCGAGACCCAGTACTTC. This sequence encodes CASSESGQGGETQYF.

The chain uses TRBV9 and TRBJ1-2; TRBD1 agrees at 11 bases. V was clipped by 3 bases and J by 5 bases; unmatched bases: 12. There are 17 residues in the CDR3. The germline CDR1 and CDR2 sequences are SGDLS and YYNGEE. The DNA for the CDR3 is TGTGCCAGCAGCGAGGGTCGGGGACAGGGGGTGAGGTATGGCTACACCTTC. This gives the protein CASSEGRGQGVRYGYTF. The variable domain in full, with the rest retrieved from reference TRBV9 and TRBJ1-2, is DSGVTQTPKHLITATGQRVTLRCSPRSGDLSVYWYQQSLDQGLQFLIQYYNGEERAKGNILERFSAQQFPDLHSELNLSSLELGDSALYFCASSEGRGQGVRYGYTFGSGTRLTVV.

This chain joins TRBV27 and TRBJ1-2, with D possibly being TRBD1 (5 bases). The CDR3 is 14 residues long. V dropped 8 bases and J dropped 8 bases, with 21 bases sitting between them. Per the germline V gene, CDR1 is MNHEY and CDR2 is SMNVEV (reference sequence). The CDR3 DNA follows: TGTGCCAGCGGACCCGGCGGGGGGTTAAACGGCTACACCTTC. It encodes CASGPGGGLNGYTF.

The chain couples TRBV6-1 to TRBJ2-7; maybe TRBD1 (7 bases). The CDR3 runs to 12 residues. CDR1 and CDR2 (germline): MNHNS, SASEGT. The V end lost 10 bases, the J end lost 5 bases, and 15 bases lay between the germline ends. CDR3 residues: CAIRGRGDEQYF. The CDR3 nucleotides are TGTGCCATCAGGGGCAGGGGGGACGAGCAGTACTTC.

The chain uses TRBV6-1 and TRBJ2-5; D is perhaps TRBD2 (5 bases). The V and J ends lost 7 bases and 2 bases respectively, with 11 bases between them. CDR3 length equals 13 residues. Germline lookup yields CDR1 MNHNS and CDR2 SASEGT. The CDR3: CASKKPGQETQYF. CDR3 in DNA: TGTGCCAGCAAGAAACCGGGACAAGAGACCCAGTACTTC.

The chain recombines TRBV7-2 with TRBJ1-2, with D unclear. The germline gives CDR1 SGHTA, CDR2 FQGNSA. V was trimmed by 6 bases and J by 0 bases, leaving 11 bases between them. This CDR3 comprises 14 residues. CDR3 nucleotide sequence: TGTGCCAGCAGTACTGCTTCGGCTAACTATGGCTACACCTTC. Residues: CASSTASANYGYTF.

The rearrangement joins TRBV7-6 to TRBJ2-3; a weak D match, TRBD2 (5 bases). Germline V gene sequence: CDR1 SGHVS, CDR2 FNYEAQ. Trimming pared 5 bases from V and 5 bases from J, leaving 17 bases between. CDR3 length equals 15 residues. CDR3 bases: TGTGCCAGCAGCCATGGACGGGGAACGGAAGATACGCAGTATTTT. Translating gives CASSHGRGTEDTQYF.